This T cell receptor beta chain was captured in a study of preoperative IRX-2 immunotherapy in early breast cancer. Treatment denoted: preoperative locoregional IRX-2 cytokine immunotherapy. Patients received preoperative, locoregional IRX-2 cytokine immunotherapy in a phase Ib study. V lost 2 bases, J lost 2 bases, and 8 bases lay in between. Germline V CDR1 and CDR2: MNHEY, SVGAGI. The CDR3 has 14 amino acids. Sequencing used immunoSEQ multiplex PCR; TCRdb keeps in-frame clones, though not all of them. Of about 67,000 clones detected, roughly 94% appear once; the ten largest clones hold roughly 1.5%.

This chain joins TRBV6-5 and TRBJ2-3; D remains unclear. The sample was acquired from a patient treated with IRX-2 immunotherapy. This sequence was found in a human donor with breast cancer. CDR3 coding DNA: TGTGCCAGCAGTTACACCGCAGTCACAGATACGCAGTATTTT. Translating it yields CASSYTAVTDTQYF.